The 8 T cell receptor beta chains below were found in one sample sequenced in a study of blood T cell repertoires in COVID-19. Here immunoSEQ multiplex PCR was the method, and the copy in TCRdb shows in-frame clones only, minus some. The sample records 150,000 to 200,000 clones, almost 85% being singletons. The source material was PBMCs or T cells enriched from blood (not recorded which). Receptor source: a man aged 45-65 years who had recovered from COVID-19.

The chain joins TRBV9 to TRBJ2-3, with D hard to call. V was clipped by 4 bases and J by 2 bases, with 17 bases between them. This CDR3 region has 16 residues. The germline gives CDR1 SGDLS, CDR2 YYNGEE. CDR3 region: CASSPRLGLNTDTQYF. CDR3 nucleotide sequence: TGTGCCAGCAGCCCAAGACTTGGGTTAAACACAGATACGCAGTATTTT.

The chain uses TRBV12-3 or TRBV12-4 and TRBJ1-4, with D perhaps matching TRBD1 (5 bases). The CDR3 length is 13 residues. Trimming shortened V by 8 bases and J by 7 bases, and 14 bases separated the two germline ends. The CDR3 is CASGTGGGEKLFF. The CDR3 DNA sequence: TGTGCCAGCGGAACGGGGGGAGGTGAAAAACTGTTTTTT.

The genes are TRBV20-1 and TRBJ2-7; a weak D match, TRBD2 (5 bases). The V end lost 6 bases, the J end lost 5 bases, and 11 bases lay between the germline ends. The CDR3 totals 11 residues. Germline V gene sequence: CDR1 DFQATT, CDR2 SNEGSKA (reference sequence). CDR3 sequence reads: CSAGGVDEQYF. As DNA, the CDR3 is TGCAGTGCCGGAGGTGTAGACGAGCAGTACTTC.

For the CDR3, the DNA is TGTGCCAGCAGACCCCAGACAGGGGCCTACGAGCAGTACTTC. Amino acid sequence: CASRPQTGAYEQYF. The chain carries TRBV6-5 and TRBJ2-7; 8 bases map to TRBD1. CDR3 length equals 14 residues. V trimming: 6 bases; J trimming: 2 bases; junction bases outside the gene matches: 6. Germline V lookup: CDR1 MNHEY, CDR2 SVGAGI.

This clone came up once. V usage is TRBV19 and J usage is TRBJ2-7, with TRBD1 identical over 7 bases. The CDR3 is 14 residues long. Germline CDR1 LNHDA, CDR2 SQIVND (reference sequence). The ends lost 1 base at V and 2 bases at J; junction bases unmatched: 2. CDR3 protein: CASSIADRPYEQYF. For the CDR3, the DNA is TGTGCCAGTAGTATAGCGGACAGGCCCTACGAGCAGTACTTC.

The rearrangement joins TRBV6-1 to TRBJ1-1, with a possible D match to TRBD1 (6 bases). CDR3 length: 15 amino acids. Germline loops: CDR1 MNHNS, CDR2 SASEGT. With 3 bases removed from V and 10 bases from J, the gap between germline ends came to 21 bases. Here the CDR3 reads CASSDHSTIGGVAFF. The DNA for the CDR3 is TGTGCCAGCAGTGATCACAGCACTATAGGGGGGGTAGCTTTCTTT.

This chain joins TRBV7-3 and TRBJ2-7; 11 bases fit TRBD1. This CDR3 has 15 residues. The germline V gene has CDR1 SGHTA and CDR2 FQGTGA. V lost 5 bases to trimming and J lost 1 base; unmatched junction nucleotides: 4. The CDR3 spells CASSPGTGGSYEQYF. CDR3 bases: TGTGCCAGCAGCCCCGGGACAGGGGGTTCCTACGAGCAGTACTTC.

The DNA of the CDR3 is TGTGCCACCAGCAGAGAGGCTGGGACTCACTATGGCTACACCTTC. This translates into CATSREAGTHYGYTF. V usage is TRBV15 and J usage is TRBJ1-2, with TRBD1 as a possible D gene (5 bases). The CDR3 extends over 15 amino acids. V lost 0 bases to trimming and J lost 3 bases, with 11 bases between them. Germline V gene data show CDR1 as LNHNV and CDR2 as YYDKDF (reference sequence).